This T cell receptor (beta chain) came from a study of blood T cell repertoires in COVID-19. In the study overall: The United States, Italy and Spain were the sources of the acute and convalescent COVID-19 samples. The cDNA or gDNA used as material had been derived from T cells, B-cell-depleted T cells, or PBMCs.

This clone was seen a single time. Assay: immunoSEQ multiplex PCR; the TCRdb copy retains only in-frame clones and omits some. The repertoire holds over 60,000 clones, approximately 89% seen once, with around 10% in the top ten. Germline CDR1 reads LNHDA; CDR2 reads SQIVND (reference sequence). V dropped 11 bases and J dropped 13; count of bases not matched to a gene: 17. The CDR3 contains 14 residues. This TCR was recovered from a man aged 80 or over with acute or convalescent COVID-19. The chain employs TRBV19 and TRBJ2-1; the match to TRBD2 covers 10 bases. The material sequenced was peripheral blood. CDR3 residues: CASSRSLLAGFQFF. The CDR3 DNA follows: TGTGCCTCTAGTAGATCCTTACTAGCGGGATTCCAGTTCTTC.